The entry below describes one T cell receptor beta chain. Its matching antigen is unknown. The PCR was carried out with 60 Vbeta primers and 13 Jbeta primers. TCRdb's copy holds only in-frame clones and misses some; the assay was immunoSEQ multiplex PCR. The repertoire has roughly 49,000 clones, roughly 73% of them found once; the top ten carry 2.5% to 3%. The trim removed 3 bases at V and 5 bases at J, leaving 7 bases unmatched. The length of the CDR3 is 17 residues. Germline V CDR1 and CDR2: SGHAT, FQNNGV. The data are from a study of cytomegalovirus exposure and HLA in healthy donors. Study in general: Earlier results showed 117 million unique TCR beta sequences derived from roughly 180 million T cells. Among the approximately 400 donors who were genotyped, about 80% fell in the genetic ancestry cluster that is associated with self-reported Caucasian donors.

Broader study findings: Reportedly, TCR beta sequences accurately predicted HLA-A and HLA-B alleles in most subjects. Association of a missense DCLRE1C variant with TCR beta V- and J-gene trimming was reported in a later analysis.

Source material: PBMCs. The sequence derives from a woman aged 40 to 50 in good health and CMV-seropositive. The chain links TRBV11-2 to TRBJ2-3, with 14 bases lining up with TRBD2. CDR3 coding DNA: TGTGCCAGCAGCTTCCCGACTAGCGGGGGGGCAATAGATACGCAGTATTTT. Translated, it gives CASSFPTSGGAIDTQYF.